This TCR beta chain was identified during a study of blood T cell repertoires in COVID-19. Overall study: PBMCs, B-cell-depleted T cells, or T cells were the source of the cDNA or gDNA that made up the material.

The CDR3 runs to 14 residues. The V gene's germline CDR1 is KGHSH and CDR2 LQKENI. V lost 2 bases to trimming and J lost 5 bases, with 9 bases between them. In the original workflow: The assay estimated nucleated cells by amplifying reference gene primers. TCRdb's table, derived via immunoSEQ multiplex PCR, lists solely in-frame clones and lacks some. That table is the source of V, J and clone size, and D and trimming were worked out from the DNA. The table lists about 370,000 clones, 89% of them singletons, with approximately 3% in the top ten. This TCR was sampled from a woman aged 25 to 45 with COVID-19, enrolled during active disease. The rearrangement joins TRBV18 to TRBJ1-4; a weak D match, TRBD1 (5 bases). Sequencing was performed on peripheral blood. The CDR3 region is CASSPDRHNEKLFF. CDR3 DNA: TGTGCCAGCTCACCAGACAGACACAATGAAAAACTGTTTTTT. Complete variable domain (other parts from reference TRBV18 and TRBJ1-4): NAGVMQNPRHLVRRRGQEARLRCSPMKGHSHVYWYRQLPEEGLKFMVYLQKENIIDESGMPKERFSAEFPKEGPSILRIQQVVRGDSAAYFCASSPDRHNEKLFFGSGTQLSVL.